The T cell receptor (beta chain) described here comes from a study of identical twins. Study results and caveats: Zero-insertion findings could be partly confounded by invariant cells (MAIT and iNKT cells).

TCRdb reanalysed the 5' RACE reads using MiXCR and keeps one entry per CDR3 protein. This sample has 650,000 to 750,000 distinct CDR3 sequences, with 21% found just once. The sample holds a few counts of this clonotype. Its antigen is unknown. One junction end disagrees with the germline gene, perhaps due to a read error. Germline CDR1 SQVTM, CDR2 ANQGSEA. The CDR3 totals 10 residues. These same data were also listed under a study on T cells expressing NK-cell markers. According to that study: For a handful of donors, these clonotypes were likewise the leading ones in the CD3+CD56-NKG2C+ fraction.

The rearrangement uses TRBV29-1 and TRBJ2-5, with TRBD2 matching over 8 bases. The specimen sequenced was PBMCs. This receptor was obtained from a woman younger than 35 in good health. DNA of the CDR3: TGCAGCGTCGGGGGGGAGAACCAGTACTTC. Protein sequence: CSVGGENQYF. The variable domain in full, with the rest retrieved from reference TRBV29-1 and TRBJ2-5, is SAVISQKPSRDICQRGTSLTIQCQVDSQVTMMFWYRQQPGQSLTLIATANQGSEATYESGFVIDKFPISRPNLTFSTLTVSNMSPEDSSIYLCSVGGENQYFGPGTRLLVL.